What follows is one TCR beta chain and its context. The CDR3 contains 15 residues. Trimming took 4 bases from V and 6 from J; bases not matched to a gene: 3. Germline loops: CDR1 MNHEY, CDR2 SVGEGT. The data were produced by immunoSEQ multiplex PCR, yet TCRdb's version contains in-frame clones alone and is incomplete. The sample has about 120,000 clones, 88% seen once. This entry belongs to a study of T cell responses to AZD1222 COVID-19 vaccine. Pooled samples include second doses given at about 4 or 12 weeks. This chain uses TRBV6-2 or TRBV6-3 with TRBJ2-1, with 13 bases fitting TRBD2. Here the sequenced sample was peripheral blood, taken 28 days after the second AZD1222 dose. The sequence was obtained from an adult who received the AZD1222 COVID-19 vaccine. Here the CDR3 DNA reads TGTGCCAGCAGTTCAGGACTAGCGGGAGTCAATGAGCAGTTCTTC. It translates to CASSSGLAGVNEQFF.